Included here is one T cell receptor (beta chain) sequence, with context. MiXCR, applied by TCRdb to the reads, yields one record per CDR3 protein. The sample has about 12,000 distinct CDR3 sequences, 28% seen once. CDR3 length: 14 residues. J gave up 8 bases and V 4 bases, and 10 bases lay outside the gene matches. Per germline, CDR1 SGHRS and CDR2 YFSETQ. This record comes from a study of liver allograft versus peripheral blood T cells. On the study more broadly: The authors compared T cell receptor repertoires in transplanted livers with recipients' peripheral blood repertoires.

The source of this sequence is a human patient who had a liver transplant. Some of the T cells might come from the graft donor. The V and J genes are TRBV5-1 and TRBJ1-2; 8 positions match TRBD1. CDR3 nucleotides: TGCGCCAGCAGCACCGGACAGGGCTTATTAGGCTACACCTTC. It encodes CASSTGQGLLGYTF.